This is a list of T cell receptor beta chains from one sample in a study of T cell changes during pregnancy in multiple sclerosis. Data came from immunoSEQ multiplex PCR; TCRdb stores just in-frame clones and leaves some out. The sample includes over 20,000 clones, about 83% seen only once; the top ten take less than 8.5%. The sequencing used CD8+ T cells from peripheral blood mononuclear cells, collected before pregnancy. The receptors were gathered from a female donor with multiple sclerosis, enrolled in a pregnancy study. Both conserved end residues are part of each CDR3. A D gene is named only where the DNA matches it firmly. Clone sizes are given selectively: once, few, many, or a class where the clone is expanded.

- | TRBD1 | TRBJ1-1 | TRBV5-1 | CASSLAGQLNTEAFF | TGCGCCAGCAGCTTGGCGGGACAGTTGAACACTGAAGCTTTCTTT
- | TRBD2 | TRBJ2-5 | TRBV11-2 | CASSPPGLAGVETQYF | TGTGCCAGCAGCCCCCCCGGACTAGCGGGAGTGGAGACCCAGTACTTC
- | TRBD1 | TRBJ2-7 | TRBV6-6 | CASSHSGQASYEQYF | TGTGCCAGCAGTCACTCGGGACAGGCCTCCTACGAGCAGTACTTC
- | TRBD1 | TRBJ1-4 | TRBV15 | CATSRMQGEGEKLFF | TGTGCCACCAGCAGAATGCAGGGGGAAGGTGAAAAACTGTTTTTT
- | - | TRBJ1-4 | TRBV28 | CASSLDPGQFNEKLFF | TGTGCCAGCAGTTTAGATCCCGGACAGTTTAATGAAAAACTGTTTTTT
once | - | TRBJ2-7 | TRBV29-1 | CSVELVVEGAGYEQYF | TGCAGCGTTGAGTTGGTGGTGGAGGGGGCGGGCTACGAGCAGTACTTC
once | TRBD1 | TRBJ1-2 | TRBV2 | CASSGFVGQGASNYGYTF | TGTGCCAGCAGTGGGTTTGTCGGACAGGGGGCAAGTAACTATGGCTACACCTTC
- | - | TRBJ2-7 | TRBV11-2 | CASSLMFGQYF | TGTGCCAGCAGCTTAATGTTCGGGCAGTACTTC
- | - | TRBJ2-4 | TRBV5-1 | CASSLDIPAKNIQYF | TGCGCCAGCAGCTTGGACATCCCAGCCAAAAACATTCAGTACTTC
- | - | TRBJ2-3 | TRBV27 | CASSFRAGDTQYF | TGTGCCAGCAGTTTCAGGGCAGGAGATACGCAGTATTTT
- | TRBD2 | TRBJ2-7 | TRBV28 | CASSLESSGSLEQYF | TGTGCCAGCAGTTTAGAGTCTAGCGGGAGTCTCGAGCAGTACTTC
- | TRBD1 | TRBJ2-7 | TRBV27 | CASSLSGQGTNEQYF | TGTGCCAGCAGTTTATCGGGACAGGGGACCAACGAGCAGTACTTC
once | TRBD2 | TRBJ2-1 | TRBV5-4 | CASSLGEYLVGRFPEQFF | TGTGCCAGCAGCTTGGGGGAATACCTAGTCGGGAGGTTTCCGGAGCAGTTCTTC
- | TRBD2 | TRBJ2-7 | TRBV27 | CASTSSGRRRDEQYF | TGTGCCAGCACCTCCAGCGGGAGGAGAAGGGACGAGCAGTACTTC
- | - | TRBJ2-7 | TRBV7-9 | CASSWHPTRAGLGEQYF | TGTGCCAGCAGCTGGCACCCCACGCGGGCGGGGCTAGGCGAGCAGTACTTC
- | TRBD1 | TRBJ2-7 | TRBV29-1 | CSVEGTGASRYEQYF | TGCAGCGTTGAGGGGACAGGGGCATCAAGGTACGAGCAGTACTTC
once | TRBD1 | TRBJ2-7 | TRBV6-6 | CASSYVGQGDEQYF | TGTGCCAGCAGTTACGTAGGACAGGGTGACGAGCAGTACTTC
- | - | TRBJ2-7 | TRBV2 | CASSLYSTYEQYF | TGTGCCAGCAGTCTGTACTCCACGTACGAGCAGTACTTC
- | TRBD1 | TRBJ2-7 | TRBV4-1 | CASSQVLSQGLYEQYF | TGCGCCAGCAGCCAAGTGTTGTCACAGGGGCTATACGAGCAGTACTTC
- | - | TRBJ1-1 | TRBV7-9 | CASTRGVSANTEAFF | TGTGCCAGCACCCGGGGGGTGTCAGCGAACACTGAAGCTTTCTTT
- | - | TRBJ1-2 | TRBV4-1 | CASSPPGPPNYGYTF | TGCGCCAGCAGCCCCCCAGGGCCACCTAACTATGGCTACACCTTC
- | - | TRBJ1-3 | TRBV9 | CASSVEGGLGADTIYF | TGTGCCAGCAGCGTAGAAGGGGGATTAGGGGCGGACACCATATATTTT
- | - | TRBJ2-7 | TRBV5-6 | CASSLARTVHEQYF | TGTGCCAGCAGCTTGGCTCGGACAGTCCACGAGCAGTACTTC
- | TRBD2 | TRBJ2-3 | TRBV10-3 | CATQLADLGDTQYF | TGTGCCACCCAACTAGCGGACTTGGGAGATACGCAGTATTTT
few | - | TRBJ2-7 | TRBV27 | CASSLRGRGAEYEQYF | TGTGCCAGCAGCCTCCGGGGACGGGGGGCGGAATACGAGCAGTACTTC
- | - | TRBJ2-5 | TRBV28 | CASSFFEDQETQYF | TGTGCCAGCAGTTTCTTCGAGGACCAAGAGACCCAGTACTTC
- | TRBD2 | TRBJ2-2 | TRBV6-4 | CASSAGGPGTGELFF | TGTGCCAGCAGCGCGGGAGGGCCAGGCACCGGGGAGCTGTTTTTT
- | - | TRBJ1-1 | TRBV18 | CASSPPTGYGGTEAFF | TGTGCCAGCTCACCCCCCACCGGTTACGGCGGCACTGAAGCTTTCTTT
- | TRBD2 | TRBJ2-3 | TRBV6-4 | CASSETDGGGDTQYF | TGTGCCAGCAGTGAGACGGACGGGGGAGGGGATACGCAGTATTTT
- | TRBD1 | TRBJ2-7 | TRBV5-1 | CASSLGQGALREQYF | TGCGCCAGCAGCCTCGGACAGGGGGCCCTCCGGGAGCAGTACTTC
- | TRBD2 | TRBJ2-6 | TRBV6-4 | CASSEAGGASGANVLTF | TGTGCCAGCAGTGAGGCGGGGGGCGCATCTGGGGCCAACGTCCTGACTTTC
- | TRBD1 | TRBJ2-7 | TRBV7-6 | CASSPSHGTGMPEQYF | TGTGCCAGCAGCCCCAGCCACGGGACAGGGATGCCCGAGCAGTACTTC
- | - | TRBJ1-1 | TRBV4-1 | CASSQDRAGMTEAFF | TGCGCCAGCAGCCAAGATAGGGCAGGGATGACTGAAGCTTTCTTT
few | - | TRBJ1-2 | TRBV6-5 | CASSKDSLYGYTF | TGTGCCAGCAGTAAGGACAGCCTCTATGGCTACACCTTC
- | TRBD2 | TRBJ2-5 | TRBV6-4 | CASSETSGGGRETQYF | TGTGCCAGCAGCGAAACTAGCGGAGGGGGTCGAGAGACCCAGTACTTC
- | - | TRBJ2-1 | TRBV27 | CAGGRGNEQFF | TGTGCCGGAGGTCGGGGCAATGAGCAGTTCTTC
- | TRBD2 | TRBJ2-7 | TRBV27 | CASSFTTSGIYEQYF | TGTGCCAGCAGTTTCACGACTAGCGGGATTTACGAGCAGTACTTC
once | TRBD1 | TRBJ1-1 | TRBV4-1 | CASSQERGPRTGWTEAFF | TGCGCCAGCAGCCAAGAAAGGGGCCCCAGGACAGGTTGGACTGAAGCTTTCTTT
- | - | TRBJ1-4 | TRBV19 | CASSIFQGRLFF | TGTGCCAGTAGTATCTTCCAGGGAAGGTTGTTTTTT
- | - | TRBJ2-2 | TRBV28 | CASSRRDTYTGELFF | TGTGCCAGCAGCCGCCGGGACACTTACACCGGGGAGCTGTTTTTT
once | - | TRBJ2-3 | TRBV7-3 | CASSLTAADTQYF | TGTGCCAGCAGCTTAACGGCGGCAGATACGCAGTATTTT
- | TRBD1 | TRBJ1-5 | TRBV4-1 | CASSQTGVSNQPQHF | TGCGCCAGCAGCCAGACAGGGGTCAGCAATCAGCCCCAGCATTTT
- | - | TRBJ2-7 | TRBV4-1 | CASSQAGSRYEQYF | TGCGCCAGCAGCCAAGCGGGGAGTCGGTACGAGCAGTACTTC
- | TRBD2 | TRBJ2-5 | TRBV19 | CASSKTPPLAGGPWETQYF | TGTGCCAGTAGTAAAACCCCCCCCCTAGCGGGAGGGCCCTGGGAGACCCAGTACTTC
- | TRBD2 | TRBJ2-2 | TRBV28 | CASSLLAEYYYTGELFF | TGTGCCAGCAGTTTACTAGCGGAGTATTATTACACCGGGGAGCTGTTTTTT
- | - | TRBJ1-5 | TRBV7-9 | CASSLVTGIMGNQPQHF | TGTGCCAGCAGCTTAGTTACAGGGATTATGGGCAATCAGCCCCAGCATTTT
- | TRBD1 | TRBJ2-2 | TRBV5-1 | CASSSRGRVTGELFF | TGCGCCAGCAGCTCCAGGGGGCGCGTCACCGGGGAGCTGTTTTTT
once | TRBD2 | TRBJ2-1 | TRBV10-1 | CASSLRTSASSYNEQFF | TGCGCCAGCAGCCTTCGGACTAGCGCGAGCTCCTACAATGAGCAGTTCTTC
- | TRBD2 | TRBJ2-5 | TRBV28 | CASVPGLAGVGTQETQYF | TGTGCCAGCGTCCCCGGGCTAGCGGGAGTGGGGACCCAAGAGACCCAGTACTTC
medium-sized | - | TRBJ2-7 | TRBV10-3 | CAITSDRSYEQYF | TGTGCCATCACGTCTGACAGGTCCTACGAGCAGTACTTC
- | TRBD2 | TRBJ2-1 | TRBV5-1 | CASTPSGGSYNEQFF | TGCGCCAGCACCCCTAGCGGGGGCTCCTACAATGAGCAGTTCTTC
- | - | TRBJ1-2 | TRBV11-2 | CASSLGGEGSYGYTF | TGTGCCAGCAGCTTGGGAGGAGAAGGTAGCTATGGCTACACCTTC
- | - | TRBJ2-7 | TRBV6-5 | CASSYADSYEQYF | TGTGCCAGCAGTTACGCGGACTCCTACGAGCAGTACTTC
- | TRBD1 | TRBJ1-3 | TRBV5-3 | CARSLKILTGQGCPLSGNTIYF | TGTGCCAGAAGCTTGAAGATCCTAACCGGACAGGGGTGTCCTCTCTCTGGAAACACCATATATTTT
- | - | TRBJ1-2 | TRBV6-6 | CATTGYGYTF | TGTGCCACCACAGGGTATGGCTACACCTTC